Shown below are 25 T cell receptor beta chains from a single sample sequenced in a study of neurological immune-mediated disorders. TCRdb reanalysed the 5' RACE reads using MiXCR and keeps one entry per CDR3 protein. Of tens of thousands of distinct CDR3 sequences in the sample, approximately 13% are singletons; the top ten hold 4.6%. Specified time point: longitudinal time-point 1 (baseline). The sample taken for sequencing was PBMCs. The receptors were sampled from a female donor with HTLV-1-associated myelopathy (HAM/TSP).

This clonotype was seen ten or more times. V usage is TRBV6-1 and J usage is TRBJ2-7, with D possibly TRBD2 on 6 matching bases. With 4 bases removed from V and 2 bases from J, the gap between germline ends came to 12 bases. This CDR3 is built from 14 residues. The V gene's germline CDR1 is MNHNS and CDR2 SASEGT. The CDR3 spells CASSASGGTYEQYF. The CDR3 DNA sequence: TGTGCCAGCAGTGCCTCTGGAGGGACCTACGAGCAGTACTTC.

This clonotype was detected ten times or more. V gene TRBV20-1 combines with J gene TRBJ1-1; possibly TRBD1 for D (5 bases). In germline, CDR1 is DFQATT, CDR2 SNEGSKA (reference sequence). The ends were cut back, 3 bases at V and 4 bases at J, with 15 bases in the middle. This CDR3 is built from 14 residues. CDR3 in amino acids: CSASGPSRATEAFF. The CDR3 coding sequence is TGCAGTGCTAGCGGCCCGTCCAGGGCCACTGAAGCTTTCTTT.

This clonotype was counted many times. V usage is TRBV4-1 and J usage is TRBJ2-2; D unresolved. The V end lost 1 base, the J end lost 4 bases, and 19 bases lay between the germline ends. This CDR3 spans 18 amino acids. Looked up from germline, CDR1 is MGHRA and CDR2 is YSYEKL. The CDR3 loop reads CASSQGGMPAPRTGELFF. The CDR3 DNA is TGCGCCAGCAGCCAAGGTGGTATGCCGGCCCCCCGCACCGGGGAGCTGTTTTTT.

Many counts were recorded for this clonotype. J is TRBJ2-1 and V is TRBV4-2; perhaps TRBD2 as D (5 bases). From germline, CDR1 is LGHNA and CDR2 YNFKEQ. Trimming took off 0 bases at V and 0 bases at J, with 9 bases between the two ends. The CDR3 has 16 amino acids. The CDR3 DNA is TGTGCCAGCAGCCAAGATCAAGGGAGCTCCTACAATGAGCAGTTCTTC. Its protein is CASSQDQGSSYNEQFF.

This clonotype was detected ten times or more. This chain connects TRBV20-1 to TRBJ2-3, with D perhaps TRBD1 or TRBD2 (6 bases each). Trimming cost V 3 bases and J 0 bases, with 13 bases left between them. The CDR3 is made up of 15 amino acids. CDR1 and CDR2 from the germline V gene are DFQATT and SNEGSKA (reference sequence). CDR3 nucleotides: TGCAGTGCTAGCCTTAGGGGGGCTAGCACAGATACGCAGTATTTT. Its translation: CSASLRGASTDTQYF.

This clonotype was detected many times. This chain joins TRBV7-2 and TRBJ2-7; D gene ambiguous. CDR1 SGHTA and CDR2 FQGNSA come from the germline V gene. The CDR3 length is 15 residues. Trimming removed 0 bases at V and 0 bases at J, with 9 bases between. The CDR3, as DNA: TGTGCCAGCAGCTTAGCGGGTACGAGCTCCTACGAGCAGTACTTC. Amino acid sequence: CASSLAGTSSYEQYF.

In its sample, this clonotype was seen many times. The J gene is TRBJ2-1, the V gene TRBV7-3; 8 positions match TRBD2. In germline, CDR1 is SGHTA, CDR2 FQGTGA. Trimming took 1 base from V and 7 from J; bases not matched to a gene: 3. The CDR3 contains 14 residues. The DNA of the CDR3 is TGTGCCAGCAGCTTAATGGCTAGCGGGAATGAGCAGTTCTTC. Translation: CASSLMASGNEQFF.

Many counts were recorded for this clonotype. The chain employs TRBV9 and TRBJ1-5; TRBD1 is a possible D gene (6 bases). In germline, CDR1 is SGDLS, CDR2 YYNGEE. V was clipped by 4 bases and J by 3 bases, with 11 bases between them. This CDR3 spans 14 amino acids. The CDR3 reads CASSPGTHNQPQHF. CDR3 sequence (DNA): TGTGCCAGCAGCCCCGGGACACACAATCAGCCCCAGCATTTT.

In its sample, this clonotype was seen many times. The chain is built from TRBV10-3 and TRBJ1-3; unclear D gene. The germline CDR1 and CDR2 sequences are ENHRY and SYGVKD. Trimming stripped 0 bases from V and 0 bases from J, with 9 bases between. This CDR3 region has 16 residues. CDR3: CAISESAGVSGNTIYF. CDR3 nucleotide sequence: TGTGCCATCAGTGAGTCAGCAGGTGTCTCTGGAAACACCATATATTTT.

This clonotype showed up many times. The chain is built from TRBV7-9 and TRBJ2-7; perhaps TRBD2 as D (7 bases). Trimming cost V 1 base and J 6 bases, with 13 bases left between them. The germline gives CDR1 SEHNR, CDR2 FQNEAQ (reference sequence). CDR3 length: 14 residues. This CDR3 reads CASSLDGGPGEQYF. The CDR3 DNA is TGTGCCAGCAGCTTAGACGGGGGGCCTGGCGAGCAGTACTTC.

This clonotype was counted a few times. The chain is built from TRBV6-6 and TRBJ2-3; 7 bases map to TRBD1. CDR1 is MNHNY and CDR2 is SVGAGI in the germline V gene (reference sequence). V lost 0 bases, J lost 2 bases, and 5 bases stayed unmatched. The CDR3 loop spans 16 amino acids. This CDR3 is CASSYSLGGITDTQYF. In DNA form, the CDR3 reads TGTGCCAGCAGTTACTCGTTAGGGGGCATCACAGATACGCAGTATTTT.

The gene calls are TRBV20-1 and TRBJ2-7, with D possibly matching TRBD2 (6 bases). CDR1 is DFQATT, CDR2 SNEGSKA, per germline (reference sequence). The CDR3 loop spans 16 amino acids. V lost 6 bases, J lost 3 bases, and 24 bases lay in between. The CDR3 DNA reads as TGCAGTGCGGGCGGGGTATCGTTCTCGTCGAACTACGAGCAGTACTTC. This codes for CSAGGVSFSSNYEQYF.

This clonotype has a count of ten or more. The chain joins TRBV20-1 to TRBJ2-5, with D unclear. The V end was cut by 4 bases, the J end by 3 bases, with 3 bases between. CDR3 length equals 10 residues. Looked up from germline, CDR1 is DFQATT and CDR2 is SNEGSKA (reference sequence). This CDR3 is CSAMKETQYF. The CDR3, as DNA: TGCAGTGCTATGAAAGAGACCCAGTACTTC.

This clonotype was seen at least ten times. J is TRBJ2-6 and V is TRBV10-3, with unresolved D. CDR1 is ENHRY and CDR2 is SYGVKD in the germline V gene. This CDR3 is 14 amino acids long. Between the trimmed V and J ends, which lost 7 bases and 0 bases, there was a span of 7 bases. CDR3 region: CAIKPSSGANVLTF. CDR3 coding DNA: TGTGCCATCAAACCGAGCTCTGGGGCCAACGTCCTGACTTTC.

This clonotype was detected many times. The rearrangement links TRBV18 to TRBJ2-3, with D uncertain. The CDR3 spans 13 residues. Germline values: CDR1 KGHSH, CDR2 LQKENI. V lost 1 base, J lost 4 bases, and 6 bases lay in between. CDR3 DNA: TGTGCCAGCTCACCACTGGTTTCAGATACGCAGTATTTT. It yields the protein CASSPLVSDTQYF.

This clonotype has at least ten counts. CDR3 nucleotides: TGTGCCAGCAGCGACAGGACCAGCTCCTACGAGCAGTACTTC. This encodes CASSDRTSSYEQYF. V and J are TRBV6-1 and TRBJ2-7; a possible D gene is TRBD1 (6 bases). The V and J ends lost 6 bases and 0 bases respectively, with 12 bases between them. Germline CDR1 reads MNHNS; CDR2 reads SASEGT. The CDR3 has 14 residues.

Worth noting for this clonotype: One junction end disagrees with the germline gene, perhaps due to a read error. The V call is TRBV20-1, the J call TRBJ2-3; D uncertain. The CDR3 extends over 14 amino acids. Per germline, CDR1 DFQATT and CDR2 SNEGSKA (reference sequence). This CDR3 is CSALVVTGTDTQYF. The DNA for the CDR3 is TGTAGTGCTCTAGTCGTAACCGGCACAGATACGCAGTATTTT.

This chain joins TRBV5-1 and TRBJ2-7; 9 bases fit TRBD2. Trimming at V came to 0 bases and at J to 4 bases, leaving 11 bases not matched to a gene. The CDR3 sequence is 17 residues long. Germline V gene data show CDR1 as SGHRS and CDR2 as YFSETQ. As DNA, the CDR3 is TGCGCCAGCAGCTTGGATGGCGGGGGGGCTTCGGGGTACGAGCAGTACTTC. As protein: CASSLDGGGASGYEQYF.

This clonotype came up many times. The chain recombines TRBV5-1 with TRBJ2-3; the D gene could be TRBD1 or TRBD2 (5 bases each). The length of the CDR3 is 17 residues. With 1 base removed from V and 0 bases from J, the gap between germline ends came to 15 bases. Germline-derived CDR1 and CDR2 are SGHRS and YFSETQ. The CDR3, as DNA: TGCGCCAGCAGCTTGCGGGACCTTACATTTAGCACAGATACGCAGTATTTT. Protein product: CASSLRDLTFSTDTQYF.

This chain connects TRBV20-1 to TRBJ1-6, with a weak D call TRBD1 (5 bases). Trimming shortened V by 6 bases and J by 6 bases, and 18 bases separated the two germline ends. CDR1 DFQATT and CDR2 SNEGSKA come from the germline V gene (reference sequence). CDR3 length: 15 amino acids. The CDR3 coding sequence is TGCAGTGCGGCTACTGGTAGGGGACTTAATTCACCCCTCCACTTT. Its translation: CSAATGRGLNSPLHF.

This clonotype was recorded many times. This chain joins TRBV7-2 and TRBJ1-2; weak D call: TRBD1 (5 bases). The V end was cut by 5 bases, the J end by 0 bases, with 10 bases between. CDR3 length: 14 amino acids. From germline, CDR1 is SGHTA and CDR2 FQGNSA. CDR3 region: CASSPDRTNYGYTF. The DNA for the CDR3 is TGTGCCAGCAGCCCCGACAGAACTAACTATGGCTACACCTTC.

This clonotype was counted many times. The CDR3 loop reads CSVGWGTDTQYF. The CDR3 DNA is TGCAGCGTTGGCTGGGGTACAGATACGCAGTATTTT. The chain employs TRBV29-1 and TRBJ2-3; D is unresolved. CDR1 and CDR2 (germline): SQVTM, ANQGSEA. V was clipped by 4 bases and J by 3 bases, with 8 bases between them. The CDR3 runs 12 residues.

In regard to this clonotype: A much more abundant neighbour one base away suggests this may be a read error. The V call is TRBV12-3 or TRBV12-4, the J call TRBJ1-1, with D perhaps matching TRBD1 (6 bases). V shed 0 bases and J shed 10 bases, with 15 bases lying between them. The CDR3 sequence is 14 residues long. CDR3 in DNA: TGTGCCAGCAGTTTAGCGCTCAAGGGAGGGGGAGCTTTCTTT. It encodes CASSLALKGGGAFF.

In its sample, this clonotype was seen many times. The gene calls are TRBV5-1 and TRBJ2-7; D is possibly TRBD1 (5 bases). CDR3 length equals 15 residues. Germline V gives CDR1 SGHRS, CDR2 YFSETQ. V was pared by 0 bases and J by 2 bases, with 12 bases between. The CDR3 here is CASSLGMKGPYEQYF. The CDR3 DNA follows: TGCGCCAGCAGCTTGGGAATGAAGGGGCCCTACGAGCAGTACTTC.

In its sample, this clonotype was seen a few times. The genes are TRBV7-3 and TRBJ2-3; 9 bases are a match to TRBD2. J was trimmed by 5 bases and V by 1 base; bases with no gene match: 4. CDR1 is SGHTA, CDR2 FQGTGA, per germline. CDR3 length equals 15 residues. CDR3 region: CASSLRGLAKDTQYF. DNA of the CDR3: TGTGCCAGCAGCTTAAGGGGACTAGCAAAAGATACGCAGTATTTT.